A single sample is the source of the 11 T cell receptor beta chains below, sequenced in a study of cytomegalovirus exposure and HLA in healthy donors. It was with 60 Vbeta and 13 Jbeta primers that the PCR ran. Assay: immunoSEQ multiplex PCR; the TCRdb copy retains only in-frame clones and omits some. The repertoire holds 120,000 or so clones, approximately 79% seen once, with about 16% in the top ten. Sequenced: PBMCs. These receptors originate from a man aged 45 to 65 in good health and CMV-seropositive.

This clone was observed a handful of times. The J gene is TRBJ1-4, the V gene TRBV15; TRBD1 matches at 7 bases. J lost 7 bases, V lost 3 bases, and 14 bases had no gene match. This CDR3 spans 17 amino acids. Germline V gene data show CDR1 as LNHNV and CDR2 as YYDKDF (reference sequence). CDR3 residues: CATSRALEGASGEKLFF. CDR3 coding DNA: TGTGCCACCAGCAGGGCTTTAGAGGGGGCAAGCGGTGAAAAACTGTTTTTT.

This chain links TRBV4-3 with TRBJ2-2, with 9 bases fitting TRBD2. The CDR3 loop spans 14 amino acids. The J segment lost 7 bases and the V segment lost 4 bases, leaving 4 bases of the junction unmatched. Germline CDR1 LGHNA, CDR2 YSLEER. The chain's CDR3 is CASSPGTSIGELFF. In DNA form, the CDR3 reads TGCGCCAGCAGCCCCGGGACTAGCATCGGGGAGCTGTTTTTT.

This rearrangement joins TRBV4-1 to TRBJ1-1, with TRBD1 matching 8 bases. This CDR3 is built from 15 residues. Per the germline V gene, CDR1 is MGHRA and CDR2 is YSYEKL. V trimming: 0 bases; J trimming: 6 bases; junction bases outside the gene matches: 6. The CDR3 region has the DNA TGCGCCAGCAGCCAAGATCTGACAGGGGCTTCTGAAGCTTTCTTT. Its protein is CASSQDLTGASEAFF.

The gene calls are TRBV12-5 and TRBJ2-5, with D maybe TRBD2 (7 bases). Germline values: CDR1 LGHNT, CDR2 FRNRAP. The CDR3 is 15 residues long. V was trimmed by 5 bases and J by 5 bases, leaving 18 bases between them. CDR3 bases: TGTGCTAGTGGTCTCGATCAAGGGGGAGGGGAGACCCAGTACTTC. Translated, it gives CASGLDQGGGETQYF.

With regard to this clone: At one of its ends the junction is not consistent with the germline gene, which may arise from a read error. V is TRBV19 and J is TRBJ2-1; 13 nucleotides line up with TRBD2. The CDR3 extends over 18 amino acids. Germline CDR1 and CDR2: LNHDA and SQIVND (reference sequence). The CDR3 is CASSLDHGLAGVRNEQFF. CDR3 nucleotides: TGTGCCAGTAGTCTAGACCACGGACTAGCGGGAGTTAGGAATGAGCAGTTCTTC.

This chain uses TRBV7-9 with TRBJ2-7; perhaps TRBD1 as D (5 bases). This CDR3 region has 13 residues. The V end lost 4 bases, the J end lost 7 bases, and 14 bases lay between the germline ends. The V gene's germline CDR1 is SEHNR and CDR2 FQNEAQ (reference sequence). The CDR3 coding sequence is TGTGCCAGCAGCTCTCCGGGCAGGGATGAGCAGTACTTC. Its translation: CASSSPGRDEQYF.

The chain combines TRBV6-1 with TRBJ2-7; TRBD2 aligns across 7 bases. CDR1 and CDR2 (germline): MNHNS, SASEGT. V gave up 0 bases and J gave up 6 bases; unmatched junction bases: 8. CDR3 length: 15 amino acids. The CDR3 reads CASSEAGGERAEQYF. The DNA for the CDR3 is TGTGCCAGCAGTGAAGCGGGGGGGGAGAGGGCCGAGCAGTACTTC.

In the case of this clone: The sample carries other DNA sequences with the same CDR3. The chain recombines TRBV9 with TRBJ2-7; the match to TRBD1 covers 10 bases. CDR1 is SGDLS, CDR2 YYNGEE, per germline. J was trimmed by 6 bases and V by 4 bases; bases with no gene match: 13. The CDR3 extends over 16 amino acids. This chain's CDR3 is CASSSRPLGQGTEQYF. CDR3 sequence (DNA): TGTGCCAGCAGCTCCAGACCCCTGGGACAGGGGACCGAGCAGTACTTC. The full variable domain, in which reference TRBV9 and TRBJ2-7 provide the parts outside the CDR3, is DSGVTQTPKHLITATGQRVTLRCSPRSGDLSVYWYQQSLDQGLQFLIQYYNGEERAKGNILERFSAQQFPDLHSELNLSSLELGDSALYFCASSSRPLGQGTEQYFGPGTRLTVT.

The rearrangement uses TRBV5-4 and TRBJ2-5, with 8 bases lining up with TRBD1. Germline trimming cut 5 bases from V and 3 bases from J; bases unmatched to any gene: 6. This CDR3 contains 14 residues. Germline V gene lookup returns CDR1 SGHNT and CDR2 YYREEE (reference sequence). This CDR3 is CASRKPGQEETQYF. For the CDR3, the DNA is TGTGCCAGCAGGAAACCGGGACAGGAAGAGACCCAGTACTTC.

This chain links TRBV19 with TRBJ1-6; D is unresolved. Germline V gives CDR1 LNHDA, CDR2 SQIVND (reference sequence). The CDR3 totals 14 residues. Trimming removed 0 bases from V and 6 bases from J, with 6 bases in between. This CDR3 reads CASSIDRGNSPLHF. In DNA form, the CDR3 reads TGTGCCAGTAGTATAGATCGCGGTAATTCACCCCTCCACTTT.

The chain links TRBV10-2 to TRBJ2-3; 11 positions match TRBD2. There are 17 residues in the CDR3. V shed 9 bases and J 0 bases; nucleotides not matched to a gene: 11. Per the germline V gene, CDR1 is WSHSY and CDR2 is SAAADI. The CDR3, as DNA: TGCGCCAGGAACCATGGGGGGACTAGCGGTAGCACAGATACGCAGTATTTT. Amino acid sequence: CARNHGGTSGSTDTQYF.